A single T cell receptor (beta chain) is shown here with its context. The data were taken from a study of blood T cell repertoires in COVID-19. Study-level information: Samples came from the United States, Italy and Spain, spanning acute and convalescent COVID-19. In each case, the material was cDNA or gDNA derived from T cells, B-cell-depleted T cells, or PBMCs.

V lost 2 bases and J lost 7; bases outside the gene matches: 12. Germline-derived CDR1 and CDR2 are SGHRS and YFSETQ. This CDR3 has 15 amino acids. Source study methods: Amplification from reference gene primers served as the basis for estimated nucleated cell counts. TCRdb's table, derived via immunoSEQ multiplex PCR, lists solely in-frame clones and lacks some. Clonal size and the V and J genes are those of that table, whereas D and trimming came from the DNA. The profile shows fewer than 250,000 clones, approximately 82% of them singletons. The chain links TRBV5-1 to TRBJ2-7; 7 bases are a match to TRBD1. The sequencing input was peripheral blood. This TCR was recovered from a woman in her forties or fifties with acute or convalescent COVID-19. Here the CDR3 reads CASSFDSTGSGEQYF. The DNA of the CDR3 is TGCGCCAGCAGCTTCGACTCGACAGGGTCAGGGGAGCAGTACTTC.